The entry below gives a single T cell receptor (beta chain) sequence along with its context. This entry is derived from a study of blood T cell repertoires in COVID-19. For the study at large: From the United States, Italy and Spain came samples of acute and convalescent COVID-19.

In the original processing: The authors estimated nucleated cell counts from reference gene primer amplification. Sequencing used immunoSEQ multiplex PCR; TCRdb keeps in-frame clones, though not all of them. Clonal size and the V and J genes are those of that table, whereas D and trimming came from the DNA. This sample yields 150,000 to 200,000 clones, of which less than 90% are seen a single time; around 1.2% belongs to the top ten. The CDR3 covers 15 residues. The germline gives CDR1 KGHSH, CDR2 LQKENI. The V gene end was trimmed by 2 bases and the J gene end by 4 bases; junction bases not matched to a gene: 5.

The sample consisted of PBMCs or T cells enriched from blood (not recorded which). The chain joins TRBV18 to TRBJ2-3; 8 positions agree with TRBD1. The clonotype comes from a human donor with acute COVID-19. The donor label of this sample is uncertain. This chain's CDR3 is CASSPFRGQADTQYF. The CDR3 DNA sequence: TGTGCCAGCTCACCATTCAGGGGGCAGGCAGATACGCAGTATTTT. Together with reference TRBV18 and TRBJ2-3, the CDR3 gives the full variable domain: NAGVMQNPRHLVRRRGQEARLRCSPMKGHSHVYWYRQLPEEGLKFMVYLQKENIIDESGMPKERFSAEFPKEGPSILRIQQVVRGDSAAYFCASSPFRGQADTQYFGPGTRLTVL.